The entry below describes one T cell receptor beta chain. Primed by a sample-barcoded 5' primer and a J-beta primer mix, a second PCR proceeded for about 6 to 11 cycles. Each cDNA molecule received a tag from a template-switch adaptor that had 12 random nucleotides. TCRdb used MiXCR to reprocess the 5' RACE reads, holding one entry per CDR3 protein. The sample lists hundreds of thousands of distinct CDR3 sequences; around 24% were seen once. The data were obtained in a study of blood T cells in healthy people across ages. V was clipped by 2 bases and J by 1 base, with 12 bases between them. The CDR3 spans 16 residues. From germline, CDR1 is MNHEY and CDR2 SVGEGT. This same sample was also taken into another study, of T cells of mothers and their children. That paper adds: The sample comes from eight or nine healthy Caucasian donors: mothers and children.

The sequencing sample was made of blood. The source of this sequence is a boy younger than 18 in good health. J is TRBJ2-1 and V is TRBV6-2 or TRBV6-3; TRBD2 is a possible D gene (6 bases). The CDR3 DNA follows: TGTGCCAGCAGTTACGGGGGACTTCCGTCCTACAATGAGCAGTTCTTC. Translating it yields CASSYGGLPSYNEQFF.